These T cell receptor beta chains were read from a single sample in a study of T-cell reconstitution after alpha-beta-depleted transplantation in children. TCRdb independently ran MiXCR on the PCR reads; one entry per CDR3 protein. This sample carries about 610,000 distinct CDR3 sequences, roughly a tenth of them seen once, and the ten largest clones take roughly 3.9%. The sequences come from PBMCs from the stem cell graft donor, collected from the stem cell graft. The receptors here all came from a human donor who donated a stem cell graft to a child with acute myeloid leukemia. CDR3s include the opening cysteine and the closing phenylalanine or tryptophan. A D gene is named only where the DNA matches it firmly. Only some rows state a clone size, as once, few, many or a class for expanded clones.

V gene,J gene,clone size,D gene,CDR3 protein,CDR3 DNA
TRBV7-6,TRBJ1-1,many,.,CASSRRKQGTNTEAFF,TGTGCCAGCAGCCGGAGGAAACAGGGAACTAACACTGAAGCTTTCTTT
TRBV12-3/TRBV12-4,TRBJ2-3,few,.,CASSPRKGRDTQYF,TGTGCCAGCAGTCCCCGCAAGGGCAGAGATACGCAGTATTTT
TRBV20-1,TRBJ1-5,.,TRBD1,CSARQGGLNQPQHF,TGCAGTGCGAGACAGGGGGGACTCAATCAGCCCCAGCATTTT
TRBV20-1,TRBJ2-1,.,TRBD2,CSARGLAHEQFF,TGCAGTGCTCGGGGACTAGCCCATGAGCAGTTCTTC
TRBV7-3,TRBJ2-1,.,TRBD1,CASSPTGTGAYEQFF,TGTGCCAGCAGCCCGACCGGGACAGGGGCGTATGAGCAGTTCTTC
TRBV3-1,TRBJ1-1,.,.,CASSPDMNTEAFF,TGTGCCAGCAGCCCCGACATGAACACTGAAGCTTTCTTT
TRBV5-1,TRBJ2-1,many,.,CASSWDGNEQFF,TGCGCCAGCAGTTGGGACGGCAATGAGCAGTTCTTC
TRBV7-3,TRBJ2-1,.,.,CASSLTTGTHNEQFF,TGTGCCAGCAGCTTAACGACTGGGACCCACAATGAGCAGTTCTTC
TRBV5-4,TRBJ2-7,few,.,CASSWEGGDPKYF,TGTGCCAGCAGTTGGGAAGGGGGAGACCCTAAGTACTTC
TRBV20-1,TRBJ1-2,.,TRBD1,CSALQGTNYGYTF,TGCAGTGCTCTACAGGGGACTAACTATGGCTACACCTTC
TRBV7-3,TRBJ1-2,few,.,CASSLTRQGEGYTF,TGTGCCAGCAGCTTAACGAGGCAGGGTGAAGGCTACACCTTC
TRBV4-3,TRBJ2-2,few,.,CASSQEVDIANTGELFF,TGCGCCAGCAGCCAAGAAGTGGACATCGCGAACACCGGGGAGCTGTTTTTT
TRBV11-2,TRBJ2-1,.,.,CASSLTRLGNEQFF,TGTGCCAGCAGCTTAACACGCTTGGGGAATGAGCAGTTCTTC
TRBV29-1,TRBJ2-7,.,.,CSVGTLFYEQYF,TGCAGCGTCGGGACACTCTTCTACGAGCAGTACTTC
TRBV4-2,TRBJ2-3,many,.,CASSPEPDLTTDTQYF,TGTGCCAGCAGCCCGGAACCGGACCTGACGACAGATACGCAGTATTTT
TRBV6-5,TRBJ2-2,many,.,CASSSFRLGHQELFF,TGTGCCAGCAGTTCCTTCAGACTAGGGCATCAGGAGCTGTTTTTT
TRBV4-3,TRBJ2-1,few,TRBD2,CASSHPLTSVQFF,TGCGCCAGCAGCCATCCCCTGACTAGCGTACAGTTCTTC
TRBV12-3/TRBV12-4,TRBJ2-1,.,.,CASSFATNQNEQFF,TGTGCCAGCAGTTTCGCAACTAACCAAAATGAGCAGTTCTTC
TRBV6-2/TRBV6-3,TRBJ1-1,few,.,CASSYRGWTEAFF,TGTGCCAGCAGTTATCGGGGGTGGACTGAAGCTTTCTTT
TRBV5-1,TRBJ2-7,few,.,CASSQAGGSYEQYF,TGCGCCAGCAGCCAGGCCGGGGGCTCGTACGAGCAGTACTTC
TRBV20-1,TRBJ2-3,.,.,CSASPGLTDTQYF,TGCAGTGCTAGTCCGGGGCTCACAGATACGCAGTATTTT
TRBV29-1,TRBJ1-1,.,.,CSIRVPNTEAFF,TGCAGCATCCGGGTGCCGAACACTGAAGCTTTCTTT
TRBV6-1,TRBJ2-1,.,.,CASSEEEYNSYNEQFF,TGTGCCAGCAGTGAAGAAGAGTATAACAGCTACAATGAGCAGTTCTTC
TRBV27,TRBJ2-3,few,TRBD2,CASRGTSGRRTDTQYF,TGTGCCAGCAGGGGGACTAGCGGGAGACGGACAGATACGCAGTATTTT
TRBV12-5,TRBJ2-5,.,TRBD2,CASGLAETGTQYF,TGTGCTAGTGGTCTAGCGGAGACGGGGACCCAGTACTTC
TRBV7-3,TRBJ2-7,few,TRBD2,CASSLTGTSGRGYEQYF,TGTGCCAGCAGCTTAACGGGGACTAGCGGGAGAGGCTACGAGCAGTACTTC
TRBV11-1,TRBJ1-3,few,.,CASSPRDNSGNTIYF,TGTGCCAGCAGCCCTCGGGACAACTCTGGAAACACCATATATTTT
TRBV7-3,TRBJ2-3,once,.,CASSPDHSTDTQYF,TGTGCCAGCAGCCCGGACCATAGCACAGATACGCAGTATTTT
TRBV12-3/TRBV12-4,TRBJ2-3,many,.,CASSENEPDTQYF,TGTGCCAGCAGCGAAAACGAACCGGATACGCAGTATTTT
TRBV30,TRBJ2-5,many,.,CAWRDYQETQYF,TGTGCCTGGAGGGACTACCAAGAGACCCAGTACTTC
TRBV6-5,TRBJ1-1,.,.,CASSHEIDGEAFF,TGTGCCAGCAGTCACGAAATCGACGGTGAAGCTTTCTTT
TRBV7-3,TRBJ2-1,few,.,CASSSELAGSLSEQFF,TGTGCCAGCAGCTCGGAACTTGCGGGGAGCTTAAGCGAGCAGTTCTTC
TRBV4-2,TRBJ2-1,few,.,CASSPGGLASPFF,TGTGCCAGCAGCCCGGGCGGCCTAGCGTCCCCGTTCTTC
TRBV29-1,TRBJ2-7,few,TRBD2,CSVRVAGAYEQYF,TGCAGCGTGAGGGTAGCGGGAGCCTACGAGCAGTACTTC
TRBV7-9,TRBJ1-1,many,.,CASSLSGQAFF,TGTGCCAGCAGCTTATCAGGGCAAGCTTTCTTT
TRBV10-3,TRBJ2-1,.,.,CASSESAGTDTYNEQFF,TGTGCCAGCAGTGAGTCAGCAGGGACGGACACCTACAATGAGCAGTTCTTC
TRBV5-1,TRBJ2-1,many,.,CASSIAGTTIRNEQFF,TGCGCCAGCAGCATAGCCGGGACCACTATCCGGAATGAGCAGTTCTTC
TRBV5-4,TRBJ2-6,few,TRBD1,CASSLWIGTGVSGANVLTF,TGTGCCAGCAGCTTGTGGATAGGGACAGGGGTCTCTGGGGCCAACGTCCTGACTTTC